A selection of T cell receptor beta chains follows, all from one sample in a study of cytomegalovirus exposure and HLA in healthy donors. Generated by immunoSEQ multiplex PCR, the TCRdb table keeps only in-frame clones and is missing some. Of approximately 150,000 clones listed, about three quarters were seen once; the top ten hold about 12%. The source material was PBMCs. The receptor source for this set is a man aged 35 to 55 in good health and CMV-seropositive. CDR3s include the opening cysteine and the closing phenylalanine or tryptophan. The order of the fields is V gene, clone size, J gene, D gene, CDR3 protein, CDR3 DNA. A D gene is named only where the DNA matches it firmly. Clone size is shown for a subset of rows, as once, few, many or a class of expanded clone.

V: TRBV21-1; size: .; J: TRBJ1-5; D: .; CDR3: CASSKRNRGRQPQHF; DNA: TGTGCCAGCAGCAAAAGGAACAGGGGAAGGCAGCCCCAGCATTTT
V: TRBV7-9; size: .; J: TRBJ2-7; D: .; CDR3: CATGEQYF; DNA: TGTGCCACCGGCGAGCAGTACTTC
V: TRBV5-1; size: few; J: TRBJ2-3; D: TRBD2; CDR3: CASSRRGGRSQSTDTQYF; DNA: TGCGCCAGCAGCCGGCGAGGCGGGAGGTCCCAAAGCACAGATACGCAGTATTTT
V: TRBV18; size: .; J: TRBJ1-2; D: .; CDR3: CASSPTQTGGYTF; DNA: TGTGCCAGCTCACCTACTCAGACAGGAGGCTACACCTTC
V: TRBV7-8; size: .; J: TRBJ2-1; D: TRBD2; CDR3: CASSLVPGGGSEQFF; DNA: TGTGCCAGCAGCTTAGTGCCCGGCGGGGGGAGTGAGCAGTTCTTC
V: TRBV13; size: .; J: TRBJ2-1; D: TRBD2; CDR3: CASSYPSGRPENEQFF; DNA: TGTGCCAGCAGCTACCCCAGCGGGAGGCCGGAGAATGAGCAGTTCTTC
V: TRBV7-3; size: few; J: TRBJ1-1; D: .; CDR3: CASSPGLNTEAFF; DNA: TGTGCCAGCAGCCCAGGGCTAAACACTGAAGCTTTCTTT
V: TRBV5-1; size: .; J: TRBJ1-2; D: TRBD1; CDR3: CASSPNPDRGGYTF; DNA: TGCGCCAGCAGCCCCAACCCTGACAGGGGGGGCTACACCTTC
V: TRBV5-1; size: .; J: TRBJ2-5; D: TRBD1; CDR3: CASSGQGLAETQYF; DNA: TGCGCCAGCAGCGGACAGGGCCTCGCGGAGACCCAGTACTTC
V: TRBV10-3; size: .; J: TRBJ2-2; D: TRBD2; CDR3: CAISAGLAGALATGELFF; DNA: TGTGCCATCAGTGCGGGACTAGCGGGAGCCTTAGCCACCGGGGAGCTGTTTTTT
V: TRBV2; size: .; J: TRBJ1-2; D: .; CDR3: CASSELADYGYTF; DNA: TGTGCCAGCAGTGAGCTAGCGGACTATGGCTACACCTTC
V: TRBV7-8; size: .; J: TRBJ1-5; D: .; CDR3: CASSLVPSSRNHQPQHF; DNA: TGTGCCAGCAGCTTAGTTCCGAGCAGCAGGAATCACCAGCCCCAGCATTTT
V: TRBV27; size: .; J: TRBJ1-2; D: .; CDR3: CASSRRAGLGYTF; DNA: TGTGCCAGCAGTCGCAGGGCAGGGCTCGGCTACACCTTC
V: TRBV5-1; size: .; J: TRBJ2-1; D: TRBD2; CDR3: CASSLELAGVGEQFF; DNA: TGCGCCAGCAGCTTGGAGTTAGCGGGAGTGGGTGAGCAGTTCTTC
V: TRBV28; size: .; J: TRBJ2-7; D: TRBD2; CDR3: CASSLSLAGTYEQYF; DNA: TGTGCCAGCAGTTTGTCACTAGCGGGAACCTACGAGCAGTACTTC
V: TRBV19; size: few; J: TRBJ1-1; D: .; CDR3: CASSTYRETEAFF; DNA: TGTGCCAGTAGTACATACAGGGAAACTGAAGCTTTCTTT
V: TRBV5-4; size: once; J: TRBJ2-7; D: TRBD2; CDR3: CASSLGGLAAYEQYF; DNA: TGTGCCAGCAGCTTGGGGGGACTAGCGGCCTACGAGCAGTACTTC
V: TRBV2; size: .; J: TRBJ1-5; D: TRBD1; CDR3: CASRKETGGSQPQHF; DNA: TGTGCCAGCAGGAAAGAGACAGGGGGCAGCCAGCCCCAGCATTTT
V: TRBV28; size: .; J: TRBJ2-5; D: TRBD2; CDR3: CASSSWTSGSQETQYF; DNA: TGTGCCAGCAGTTCTTGGACTAGCGGGAGCCAAGAGACCCAGTACTTC
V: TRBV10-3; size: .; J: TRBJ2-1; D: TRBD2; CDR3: CAITRGGTPYNEQFF; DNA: TGTGCCATCACACGGGGGGGGACCCCTTACAATGAGCAGTTCTTC
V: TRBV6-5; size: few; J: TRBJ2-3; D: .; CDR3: CASSYKGGYTDTQYF; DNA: TGTGCCAGCAGTTACAAGGGGGGGTACACAGATACGCAGTATTTT
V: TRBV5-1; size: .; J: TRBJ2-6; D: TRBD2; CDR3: CASSLAHTSGRAVVVAGANVLTF; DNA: TGCGCCAGCAGCTTGGCCCATACTAGCGGGAGGGCCGTGGTGGTAGCGGGGGCCAACGTCCTGACTTTC
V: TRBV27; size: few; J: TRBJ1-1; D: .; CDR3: CASSPRTEMNTEAFF; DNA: TGTGCCAGCAGTCCGAGGACAGAAATGAACACTGAAGCTTTCTTT
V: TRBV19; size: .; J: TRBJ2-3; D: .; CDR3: CASSPVTADTQYF; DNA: TGTGCCAGTAGCCCCGTCACGGCAGATACGCAGTATTTT
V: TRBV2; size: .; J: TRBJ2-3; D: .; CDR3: CASSVTPQADTQYF; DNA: TGTGCCAGCAGTGTCACCCCACAGGCAGATACGCAGTATTTT